The clone carrying this TCR beta chain showed up many times. Its cognate antigen is unknown. The data derive from a study of post-analysis software for immune sequencing data. Study-wide results and caveats: Relative to controls, patients had about five TRBV segments at higher frequency, with TRBV5-6, TRBV5-1 and TRBV20-1 among these.

Unique-molecular-identifier-tagged TCR beta cDNA libraries were used. TCRdb independently ran MiXCR on the PCR reads; one entry per CDR3 protein. The data contain more than 450,000 distinct CDR3 sequences, roughly 46% of them singletons. This CDR3 is built from 15 residues. V shed 2 bases and J shed 1 base, with 10 bases lying between them. CDR1 and CDR2 from the germline V gene are MRHNA and SNTAGT. Material for sequencing was blood. The chain employs TRBV6-4 and TRBJ2-3; maybe TRBD2 (7 bases). The TCR comes from a girl aged 10-17 years with multiple sclerosis. For the CDR3, the DNA is TGTGCCAGCAGTGACGAGGGGGGGCGCACAGATACGCAGTATTTT. It is translated as CASSDEGGRTDTQYF.